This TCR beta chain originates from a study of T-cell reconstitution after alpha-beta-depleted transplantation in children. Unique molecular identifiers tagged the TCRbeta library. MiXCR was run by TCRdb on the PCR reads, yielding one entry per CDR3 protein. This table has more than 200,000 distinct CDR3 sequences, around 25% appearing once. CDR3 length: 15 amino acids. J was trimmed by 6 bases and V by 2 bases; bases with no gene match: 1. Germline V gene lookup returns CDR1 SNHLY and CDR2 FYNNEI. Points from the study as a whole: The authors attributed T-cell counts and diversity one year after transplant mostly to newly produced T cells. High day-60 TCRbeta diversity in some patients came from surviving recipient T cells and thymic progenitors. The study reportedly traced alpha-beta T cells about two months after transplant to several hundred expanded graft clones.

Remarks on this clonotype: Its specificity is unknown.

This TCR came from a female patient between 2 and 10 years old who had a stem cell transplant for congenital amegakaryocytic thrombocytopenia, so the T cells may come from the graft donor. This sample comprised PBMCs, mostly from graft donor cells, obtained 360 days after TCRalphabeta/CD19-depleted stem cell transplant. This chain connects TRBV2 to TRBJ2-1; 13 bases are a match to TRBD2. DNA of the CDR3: TGTGCCAGCAGTGAACGACTAGCGGGGGGCAATGAGCAGTTCTTC. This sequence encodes CASSERLAGGNEQFF.